These T cell receptor beta chains were read from a single sample in a study of cytomegalovirus exposure and HLA in healthy donors. Repertoires were generated with immunoSEQ multiplex PCR, while TCRdb's copy carries only in-frame clones and drops some. The profile covers approximately 260,000 clones, with around 87% appearing a single time and 1.2% taken by the ten largest. The sequenced material came from PBMCs. These receptors came from a woman aged 30 to 39 in good health and CMV-seropositive. The CDR3 runs from the conserved cysteine through the conserved F or W. D genes are given only for firm matches. Where a row states a size, it is once, few, many or the class of an expanded clone; other rows omit it.

j_gene: TRBJ2-7
d_gene: NA
abundance: few
v_gene: TRBV27
CDR3aa: CASSSLTGLDEQYF
CDR3nt: TGTGCCAGCAGTTCCCTTACAGGGTTGGACGAGCAGTACTTC

j_gene: TRBJ1-1
d_gene: NA
abundance: NA
v_gene: TRBV28
CDR3aa: CASSILGTEAFF
CDR3nt: TGTGCCAGCAGTATACTCGGCACTGAAGCTTTCTTT

j_gene: TRBJ2-7
d_gene: TRBD1
abundance: NA
v_gene: TRBV28
CDR3aa: CANAERTRGRF
CDR3nt: TGTGCCAACGCAGAAAGGACCAGGGGGCGCTTC

j_gene: TRBJ1-5
d_gene: NA
abundance: NA
v_gene: TRBV19
CDR3aa: CASRHTSTALQPQHF
CDR3nt: TGTGCCAGTAGACACACTTCGACAGCACTTCAGCCCCAGCATTTT

j_gene: TRBJ2-3
d_gene: TRBD1
abundance: once
v_gene: TRBV28
CDR3aa: CASSRLGQGARTQYF
CDR3nt: TGTGCCAGCAGTAGATTAGGACAGGGGGCAAGAACGCAGTATTTT

j_gene: TRBJ2-7
d_gene: NA
abundance: once
v_gene: TRBV10-3
CDR3aa: CAAGRSGEQYF
CDR3nt: TGTGCCGCAGGGAGGTCAGGAGAGCAGTACTTC

j_gene: TRBJ2-5
d_gene: NA
abundance: NA
v_gene: TRBV15
CDR3aa: CATSEGGQRKETQYF
CDR3nt: TGTGCCACCAGCGAGGGTGGGCAGCGTAAAGAGACCCAGTACTTC

j_gene: TRBJ2-7
d_gene: TRBD2
abundance: NA
v_gene: TRBV10-2
CDR3aa: CASSEWRGTSADYEQYF
CDR3nt: TGCGCCAGCAGTGAGTGGAGGGGGACTAGCGCAGACTACGAGCAGTACTTC

j_gene: TRBJ2-5
d_gene: TRBD1
abundance: few
v_gene: TRBV19
CDR3aa: CASSRQGDKETQYF
CDR3nt: TGTGCCAGTAGTAGACAGGGCGACAAAGAGACCCAGTACTTC

j_gene: TRBJ1-2
d_gene: TRBD1
abundance: NA
v_gene: TRBV15
CDR3aa: CATSTGQHTNYGYTF
CDR3nt: TGTGCCACCAGCACGGGACAGCATACTAACTATGGCTACACCTTC

j_gene: TRBJ2-3
d_gene: NA
abundance: few
v_gene: TRBV12-5
CDR3aa: CASGRDSSSTDTQYF
CDR3nt: TGTGCTAGTGGCCGGGACTCATCTAGCACAGATACGCAGTATTTT

j_gene: TRBJ2-3
d_gene: TRBD2
abundance: NA
v_gene: TRBV11-3
CDR3aa: CASSSIMTSGVIESTDTQYF
CDR3nt: TGTGCCAGCAGCTCCATAATGACTAGCGGGGTTATCGAAAGCACAGATACGCAGTATTTT

j_gene: TRBJ2-3
d_gene: TRBD2
abundance: few
v_gene: TRBV10-3
CDR3aa: CAISVAGSGSVEITDTQYF
CDR3nt: TGTGCCATCAGTGTTGCGGGTAGCGGGAGTGTGGAGATCACAGATACGCAGTATTTT

j_gene: TRBJ1-3
d_gene: TRBD1
abundance: NA
v_gene: TRBV5-1
CDR3aa: CASSPPTGKGNTIYF
CDR3nt: TGCGCCAGCAGCCCACCGACAGGGAAAGGAAACACCATATATTTT

j_gene: TRBJ2-3
d_gene: TRBD2
abundance: NA
v_gene: TRBV7-2
CDR3aa: CASSVKAGGLTDTQYF
CDR3nt: TGTGCCAGCAGCGTAAAAGCGGGAGGACTCACAGATACGCAGTATTTT

j_gene: TRBJ1-5
d_gene: NA
abundance: NA
v_gene: TRBV30
CDR3aa: CAWSPTEELSNQPQHF
CDR3nt: TGTGCCTGGAGTCCGACAGAAGAACTTAGCAATCAGCCCCAGCATTTT

j_gene: TRBJ2-2
d_gene: TRBD2
abundance: once
v_gene: TRBV30
CDR3aa: CAWSVRQAGGPGELFF
CDR3nt: TGTGCCTGGAGTGTACGGCAAGCGGGAGGGCCCGGGGAGCTGTTTTTT

j_gene: TRBJ2-5
d_gene: NA
abundance: NA
v_gene: TRBV5-1
CDR3aa: CASSLYIKETQYF
CDR3nt: TGCGCCAGCAGCTTGTATATTAAAGAGACCCAGTACTTC

j_gene: TRBJ1-5
d_gene: NA
abundance: once
v_gene: TRBV28
CDR3aa: CASSLSGYSNQPQHF
CDR3nt: TGTGCCAGCAGTTTATCGGGATATAGCAATCAGCCCCAGCATTTT

j_gene: TRBJ2-1
d_gene: NA
abundance: NA
v_gene: TRBV20-1
CDR3aa: CSANSFNEQFF
CDR3nt: TGCAGTGCAAATAGTTTCAATGAGCAGTTCTTC

j_gene: TRBJ2-5
d_gene: NA
abundance: NA
v_gene: TRBV25-1
CDR3aa: CASSEYGTTQETQYF
CDR3nt: TGTGCCAGCAGTGAATACGGGACAACCCAAGAGACCCAGTACTTC

j_gene: TRBJ2-7
d_gene: TRBD2
abundance: NA
v_gene: TRBV4-1
CDR3aa: CASSPLPGGGYEQYF
CDR3nt: TGCGCCAGCAGCCCCCTCCCGGGCGGGGGTTACGAGCAGTACTTC